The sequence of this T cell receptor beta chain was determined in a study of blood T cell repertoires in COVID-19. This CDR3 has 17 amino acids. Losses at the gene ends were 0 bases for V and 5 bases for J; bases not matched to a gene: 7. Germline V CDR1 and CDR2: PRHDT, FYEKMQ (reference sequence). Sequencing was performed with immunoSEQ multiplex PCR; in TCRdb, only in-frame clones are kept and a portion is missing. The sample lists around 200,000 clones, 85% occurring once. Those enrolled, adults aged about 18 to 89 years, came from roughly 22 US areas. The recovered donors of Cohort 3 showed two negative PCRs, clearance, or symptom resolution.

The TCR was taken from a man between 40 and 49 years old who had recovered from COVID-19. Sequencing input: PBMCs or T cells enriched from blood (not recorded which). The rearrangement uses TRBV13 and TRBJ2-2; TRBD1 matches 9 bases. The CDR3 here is CASSLGIQGAQTGELFF. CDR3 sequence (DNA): TGTGCCAGCAGCTTAGGGATACAGGGGGCACAAACCGGGGAGCTGTTTTTT.